A single sample gave rise to the 9 T cell receptor beta chains below, sequenced in a study of graft-versus-host responses after intestinal transplantation. The data were produced by immunoSEQ multiplex PCR, yet TCRdb's version contains in-frame clones alone and is incomplete. The sample consists of roughly 13,000 clones, about four fifths of them appearing once. The specimen was PBMCs, collected roughly 310 days after intestinal transplant. All receptors derive from a human patient who received an intestinal transplant, so some T cells may come from the graft donor.

This clone was counted between two and nine times. The genes are TRBV13 and TRBJ2-2; TRBD2 matches at 14 bases. V shed 5 bases, J shed 7 bases, and the junction held 6 bases outside the gene matches. This CDR3 region has 16 residues. Per germline, CDR1 PRHDT and CDR2 FYEKMQ (reference sequence). CDR3 sequence: CASSPGLAGVRGELFF. The CDR3 DNA reads as TGTGCCAGCAGCCCGGGACTAGCGGGAGTTCGCGGGGAGCTGTTTTTT.

This clone has only a few counts. V gene TRBV19 combines with J gene TRBJ1-1; 7 bases agree with TRBD1. The CDR3 is 14 residues long. Germline loops: CDR1 LNHDA, CDR2 SQIVND (reference sequence). V was clipped by 6 bases and J by 1 base; unmatched bases: 5. As DNA, the CDR3 is TGTGCCAGTAGCCCAGACAGGGCGAACACTGAAGCTTTCTTT. This sequence encodes CASSPDRANTEAFF.

In DNA, the CDR3 is TGTGCCAGTAGTATAGATCCCGACAGGGAAAGTAACTATGGCTACACCTTC. Its translation is CASSIDPDRESNYGYTF. The rearrangement uses TRBV19 and TRBJ1-2; 7 bases align to TRBD1. Losses at the gene ends were 0 bases for V and 1 base for J; bases not matched to a gene: 8. CDR3 size: 17 residues. CDR1 and CDR2 (germline): LNHDA, SQIVND (reference sequence).

J is TRBJ2-7 and V is TRBV7-6, with 9 bases that match TRBD1. V lost 0 bases and J lost 1; bases outside the gene matches: 1. Germline values: CDR1 SGHVS, CDR2 FNYEAQ. CDR3 length: 15 residues. CDR3: CASSLADRGSYEQYF. CDR3 bases: TGTGCCAGCAGCTTAGCGGACAGGGGATCCTACGAGCAGTACTTC.

J is TRBJ2-7 and V is TRBV10-3, with 8 positions matching TRBD2. The V gene's germline CDR1 is ENHRY and CDR2 SYGVKD. The CDR3 is made up of 16 amino acids. The ends lost 4 bases at V and 2 bases at J; junction bases unmatched: 10. The CDR3 bases are TGTGCCATCAGTGCGGGAGGGCTAAAGGGGACCTACGAGCAGTACTTC. Translation gives CAISAGGLKGTYEQYF.

The rearrangement links TRBV4-3 to TRBJ2-7; D is unclear. The V gene lost 0 bases and the J gene lost 3 bases, with 9 bases spanning the gap. The CDR3 consists of 14 residues. CDR1 is LGHNA, CDR2 YSLEER, per germline. CDR3 sequence reads: CASSQDQGHYEQYF. CDR3 bases: TGCGCCAGCAGCCAAGATCAAGGCCACTACGAGCAGTACTTC.

V gene TRBV2 combines with J gene TRBJ2-7, with 10 bases that match TRBD2. The trim removed 5 bases at V and 2 bases at J, leaving 3 bases unmatched. Germline values: CDR1 SNHLY, CDR2 FYNNEI. The CDR3 covers 14 residues. CDR3 sequence: CASSSSGSPYEQYF. The CDR3 DNA is TGTGCCAGCAGTTCTAGCGGGAGTCCCTACGAGCAGTACTTC.

V and J are TRBV19 and TRBJ1-1, with 7 bases lining up with TRBD1. The germline gives CDR1 LNHDA, CDR2 SQIVND (reference sequence). V trimming: 2 bases; J trimming: 5 bases; junction bases outside the gene matches: 5. The CDR3 extends over 14 amino acids. CDR3 nucleotide sequence: TGTGCCAGTAGTATATGGAACAGGGGAACTGAAGCTTTCTTT. It is translated as CASSIWNRGTEAFF.

The chain combines TRBV10-1 with TRBJ2-2; 7 bases are a match to TRBD1. The CDR3 covers 14 residues. CDR1 is WNHNN, CDR2 SYGVQD, per germline (reference sequence). Trimming removed 6 bases from V and 0 bases from J; junction bases left unmatched: 1. The CDR3 loop is CASRGQPNTGELFF. For the CDR3, the DNA is TGCGCCAGCAGGGGACAGCCGAACACCGGGGAGCTGTTTTTT.